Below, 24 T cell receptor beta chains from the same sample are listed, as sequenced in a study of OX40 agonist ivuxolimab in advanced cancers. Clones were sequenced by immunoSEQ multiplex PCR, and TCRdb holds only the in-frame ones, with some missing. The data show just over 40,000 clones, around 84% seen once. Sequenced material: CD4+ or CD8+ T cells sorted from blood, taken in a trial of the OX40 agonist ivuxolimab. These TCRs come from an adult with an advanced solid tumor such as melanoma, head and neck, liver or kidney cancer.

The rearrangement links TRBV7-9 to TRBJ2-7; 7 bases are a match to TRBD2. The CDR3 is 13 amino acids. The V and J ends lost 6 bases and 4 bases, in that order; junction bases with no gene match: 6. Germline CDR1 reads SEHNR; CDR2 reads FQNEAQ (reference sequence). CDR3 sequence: CASRGGPLYEQYF. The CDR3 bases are TGTGCCAGCAGGGGAGGGCCCTTATACGAGCAGTACTTC. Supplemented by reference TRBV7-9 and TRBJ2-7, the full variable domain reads DTGVSQNPRHKITKRGQNVTFRCDPISEHNRLYWYRQTLGQGPEFLTYFQNEAQLEKSRLLSDRFSAERPKGSFSTLEIQRTEQGDSAMYLCASRGGPLYEQYFGPGTRLTVT.

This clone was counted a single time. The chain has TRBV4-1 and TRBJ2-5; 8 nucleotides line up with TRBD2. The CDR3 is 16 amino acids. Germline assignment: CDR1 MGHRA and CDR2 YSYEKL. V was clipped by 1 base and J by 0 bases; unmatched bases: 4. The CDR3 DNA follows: TGCGCCAGCAGCCAAGCACTAGCGGTCCACCAAGAGACCCAGTACTTC. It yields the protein CASSQALAVHQETQYF.

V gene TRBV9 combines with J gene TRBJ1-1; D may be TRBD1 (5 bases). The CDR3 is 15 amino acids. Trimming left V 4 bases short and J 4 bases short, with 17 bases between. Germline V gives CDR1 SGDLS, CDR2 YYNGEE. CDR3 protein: CASSTRGGEGTEAFF. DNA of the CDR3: TGTGCCAGCAGCACCCGGGGGGGAGAAGGCACTGAAGCTTTCTTT.

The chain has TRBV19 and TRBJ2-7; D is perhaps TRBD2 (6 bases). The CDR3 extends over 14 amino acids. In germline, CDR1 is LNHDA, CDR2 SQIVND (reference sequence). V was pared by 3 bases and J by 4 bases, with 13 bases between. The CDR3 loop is CASSITGSQYEQYF. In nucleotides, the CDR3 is TGTGCCAGTAGTATCACCGGGAGTCAATACGAGCAGTACTTC. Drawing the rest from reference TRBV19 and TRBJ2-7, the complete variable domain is DGGITQSPKYLFRKEGQNVTLSCEQNLNHDAMYWYRQDPGQGLRLIYYSQIVNDFQKGDIAEGYSVSREKKESFPLTVTSAQKNPTAFYLCASSITGSQYEQYFGPGTRLTVT.

CDR3 nucleotide sequence: TGTGCCAGCAGCTTACCGGGACAACACGGCATGAACACTGAAGCTTTCTTT. Protein: CASSLPGQHGMNTEAFF. The chain recombines TRBV11-2 with TRBJ1-1; a weak D match, TRBD1 (6 bases). There are 17 residues in the CDR3. V was trimmed by 2 bases and J by 0 bases, leaving 16 bases between them. The V gene's germline CDR1 is SGHAT and CDR2 FQNNGV.

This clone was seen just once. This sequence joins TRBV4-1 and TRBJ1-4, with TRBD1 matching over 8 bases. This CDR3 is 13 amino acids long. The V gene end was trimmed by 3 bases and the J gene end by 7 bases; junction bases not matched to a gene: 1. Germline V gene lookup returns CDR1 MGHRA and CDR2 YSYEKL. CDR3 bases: TGCGCCAGCAGCCACGACAGGGGTGAAAAACTGTTTTTT. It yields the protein CASSHDRGEKLFF.

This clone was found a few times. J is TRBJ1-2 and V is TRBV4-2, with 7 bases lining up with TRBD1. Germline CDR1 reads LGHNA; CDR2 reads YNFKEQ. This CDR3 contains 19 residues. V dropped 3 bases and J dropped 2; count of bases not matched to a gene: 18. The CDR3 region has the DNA TGTGCCAGCAGCCACGGAACCGGGCAGTGGGACAGCCCAAACTATGGCTACACCTTC. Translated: CASSHGTGQWDSPNYGYTF.

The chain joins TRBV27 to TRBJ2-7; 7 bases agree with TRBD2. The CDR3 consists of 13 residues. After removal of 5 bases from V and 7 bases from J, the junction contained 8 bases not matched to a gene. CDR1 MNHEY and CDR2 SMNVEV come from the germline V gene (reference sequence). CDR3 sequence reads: CASSLGGLGEQYF. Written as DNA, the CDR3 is TGTGCCAGCAGTCTCGGGGGGTTGGGAGAGCAGTACTTC.

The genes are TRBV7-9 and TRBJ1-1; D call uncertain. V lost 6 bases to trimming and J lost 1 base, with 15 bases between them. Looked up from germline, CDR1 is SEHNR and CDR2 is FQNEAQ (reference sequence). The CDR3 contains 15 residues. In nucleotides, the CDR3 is TGTGCCAGCAGTTATGAGAGGTCCGGGAACACTGAAGCTTTCTTT. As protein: CASSYERSGNTEAFF.

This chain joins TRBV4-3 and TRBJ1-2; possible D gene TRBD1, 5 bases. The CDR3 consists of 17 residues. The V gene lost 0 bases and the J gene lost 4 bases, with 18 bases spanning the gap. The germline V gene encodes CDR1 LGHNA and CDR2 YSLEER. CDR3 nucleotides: TGCGCCAGCAGCCAAGAGAAGTCTTGGGTCAGGGCCTATGGCTACACCTTC. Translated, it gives CASSQEKSWVRAYGYTF.

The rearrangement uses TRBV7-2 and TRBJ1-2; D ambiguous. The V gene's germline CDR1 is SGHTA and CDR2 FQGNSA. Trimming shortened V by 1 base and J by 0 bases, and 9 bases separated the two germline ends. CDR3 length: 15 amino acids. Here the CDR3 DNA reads TGTGCCAGCAGCTTAGAGACACAAACTAACTATGGCTACACCTTC. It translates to CASSLETQTNYGYTF.

DNA of the CDR3: TGCGCCAGCAGCCAAGTTGAGACCCGGACCGAGCAGCCCCAGCATTTT. Amino acid sequence: CASSQVETRTEQPQHF. This rearrangement joins TRBV4-1 to TRBJ1-5; D not certain. V shed 1 base and J shed 7 bases, with 17 bases lying between them. The CDR3 is made up of 16 amino acids. CDR1 and CDR2 (germline): MGHRA, YSYEKL.

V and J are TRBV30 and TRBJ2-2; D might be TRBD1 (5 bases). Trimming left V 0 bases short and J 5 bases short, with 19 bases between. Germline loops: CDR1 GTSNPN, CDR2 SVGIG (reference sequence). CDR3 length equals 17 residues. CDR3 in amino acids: CAWSVLNYRRGTGELFF. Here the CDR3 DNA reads TGTGCCTGGAGTGTACTTAACTACAGAAGGGGAACCGGGGAGCTGTTTTTT.

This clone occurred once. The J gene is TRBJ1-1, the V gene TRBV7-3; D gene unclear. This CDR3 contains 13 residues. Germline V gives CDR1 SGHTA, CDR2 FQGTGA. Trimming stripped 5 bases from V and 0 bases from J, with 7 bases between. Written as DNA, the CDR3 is TGTGCCAGCAGCCCGGACGTGAACACTGAAGCTTTCTTT. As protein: CASSPDVNTEAFF.

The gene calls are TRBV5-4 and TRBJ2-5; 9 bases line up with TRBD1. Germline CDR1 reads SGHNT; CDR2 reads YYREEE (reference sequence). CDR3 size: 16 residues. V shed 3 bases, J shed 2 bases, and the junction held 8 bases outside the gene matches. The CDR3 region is CASSSTGGAEQETQYF. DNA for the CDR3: TGTGCCAGCAGCTCAACAGGGGGCGCGGAGCAAGAGACCCAGTACTTC.

CDR3 coding DNA: TGTGCCAGCAGAACCCCACCGGTAGATACGCAGTATTTT. As protein: CASRTPPVDTQYF. The rearrangement joins TRBV7-8 to TRBJ2-3; D uncertain. The germline gives CDR1 SGHVS, CDR2 FQNEAQ. V was shortened by 6 bases and J by 5 bases, with 12 bases between the two germline ends. CDR3 size: 13 residues.

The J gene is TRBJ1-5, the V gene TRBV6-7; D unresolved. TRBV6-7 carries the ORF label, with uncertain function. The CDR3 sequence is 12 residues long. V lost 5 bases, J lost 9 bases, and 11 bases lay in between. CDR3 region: CASSHGLGPQHF. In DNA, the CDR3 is TGTGCCAGCAGTCACGGACTCGGGCCCCAGCATTTT.

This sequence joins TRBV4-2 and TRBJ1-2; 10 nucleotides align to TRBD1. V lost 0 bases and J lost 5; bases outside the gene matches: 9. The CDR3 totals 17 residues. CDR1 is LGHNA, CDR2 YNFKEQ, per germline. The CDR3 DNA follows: TGTGCCAGCAGCCAAGACTGGACGGACAGGGGGAGTTATGGCTACACCTTC. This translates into CASSQDWTDRGSYGYTF.

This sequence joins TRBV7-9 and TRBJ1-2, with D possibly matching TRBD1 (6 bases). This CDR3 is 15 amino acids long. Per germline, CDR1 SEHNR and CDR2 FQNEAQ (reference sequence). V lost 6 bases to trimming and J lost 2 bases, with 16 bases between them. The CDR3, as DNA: TGTGCCAGCAGGGGGGCGACGGGACCGAACTATGGCTACACCTTC. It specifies CASRGATGPNYGYTF.

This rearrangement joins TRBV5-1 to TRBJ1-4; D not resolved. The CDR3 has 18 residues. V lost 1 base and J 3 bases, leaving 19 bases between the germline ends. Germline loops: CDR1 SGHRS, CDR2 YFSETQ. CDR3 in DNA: TGCGCCAGCAGCTTGATGGACTCCAGAGGTGTGCCTAATGAAAAACTGTTTTTT. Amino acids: CASSLMDSRGVPNEKLFF.

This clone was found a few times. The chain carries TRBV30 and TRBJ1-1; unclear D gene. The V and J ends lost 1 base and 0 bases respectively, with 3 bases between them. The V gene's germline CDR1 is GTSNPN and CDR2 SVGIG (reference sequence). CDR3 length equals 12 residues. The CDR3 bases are TGTGCCTGGAGTGGGATGAACACTGAAGCTTTCTTT. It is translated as CAWSGMNTEAFF.

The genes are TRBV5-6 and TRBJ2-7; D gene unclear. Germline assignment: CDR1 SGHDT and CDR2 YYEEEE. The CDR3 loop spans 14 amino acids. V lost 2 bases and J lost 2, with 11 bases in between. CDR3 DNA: TGTGCCAGCAGCTTTACTCAGTCGGCCTACGAGCAGTACTTC. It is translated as CASSFTQSAYEQYF.

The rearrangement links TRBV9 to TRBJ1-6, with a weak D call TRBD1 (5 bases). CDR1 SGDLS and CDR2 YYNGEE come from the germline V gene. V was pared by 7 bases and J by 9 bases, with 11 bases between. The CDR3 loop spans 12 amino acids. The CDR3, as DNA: TGTGCCAGCGGGCAGGGTTCTTCACCCCTCCACTTT. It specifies CASGQGSSPLHF.

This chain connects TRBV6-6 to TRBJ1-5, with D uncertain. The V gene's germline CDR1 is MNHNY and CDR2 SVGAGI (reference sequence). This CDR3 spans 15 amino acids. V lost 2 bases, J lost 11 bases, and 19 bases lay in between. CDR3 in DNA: TGTGCCAGCAGTTACGTATCATTTACTGCATCGGCCCAGCATTTT. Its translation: CASSYVSFTASAQHF.